Each of the 9 T cell receptor beta chains below was sequenced from the same sample in a study of Ad26.COV2.S vaccination and SARS-CoV-2 variants. Treatment in this sample: 19 received Ad26.COV2.S at low or high dose, single or two shots; about 5 received placebo; per-sample allocation not given. The samples were gathered on day 63 after the first injection of vaccine or placebo. Clones were sequenced by immunoSEQ multiplex PCR, and TCRdb holds only the in-frame ones, with some missing. The sample contains about 480,000 clones, roughly 85% of which appear only once. The input for sequencing was peripheral blood, taken in a trial of Ad26.COV2.S vaccine versus placebo. These receptors were taken from a person aged 18-60 years who received the Ad26.COV2.S COVID-19 vaccine or a placebo.

The chain joins TRBV28 to TRBJ1-1; tentatively, D is TRBD1 (5 bases). With 6 bases removed from V and 4 bases from J, the gap between germline ends came to 18 bases. CDR1 MDHEN and CDR2 SYDVKM come from the germline V gene. The CDR3 length is 15 residues. The CDR3 protein is CASRPPQGAGTEAFF. DNA of the CDR3: TGTGCCAGCAGGCCACCCCAGGGAGCGGGCACTGAAGCTTTCTTT. Full variable domain (remainder filled in from reference TRBV28 and TRBJ1-1): DVKVTQSSRYLVKRTGEKVFLECVQDMDHENMFWYRQDPGLGLRLIYFSYDVKMKEKGDIPEGYSVSREKKERFSLILESASTNQTSMYLCASRPPQGAGTEAFFGQGTRLTVV.

A few counts support this clone. The chain combines TRBV5-6 with TRBJ1-3; maybe TRBD1 (6 bases). The length of the CDR3 is 16 residues. V was pared by 0 bases and J by 0 bases, with 10 bases between. The germline CDR1 and CDR2 sequences are SGHDT and YYEEEE. The CDR3 loop is CASSLVGRGSGNTIYF. DNA for the CDR3: TGTGCCAGCAGCTTGGTTGGCAGGGGCTCTGGAAACACCATATATTTT.

The chain carries TRBV13 and TRBJ2-3; 10 bases are a match to TRBD1. Losses at the gene ends were 5 bases for V and 8 bases for J; bases not matched to a gene: 10. CDR1 and CDR2 from the germline V gene are PRHDT and FYEKMQ (reference sequence). The CDR3 totals 15 residues. CDR3 in DNA: TGTGCCAGCAGCGGAGACAGGGGGCGCCTTGGTACGCAGTATTTT. This sequence encodes CASSGDRGRLGTQYF.

The V and J genes are TRBV15 and TRBJ2-5; D not resolved. Germline V lookup: CDR1 LNHNV, CDR2 YYDKDF (reference sequence). Between the trimmed V and J ends, which lost 5 bases and 2 bases, there was a span of 12 bases. The CDR3 is 14 residues long. This CDR3 reads CATSPDGRQETQYF. The CDR3 nucleotides are TGTGCCACCAGCCCGGACGGAAGACAAGAGACCCAGTACTTC. The full variable domain, completed using reference TRBV15 and TRBJ2-5, is DAMVIQNPRYQVTQFGKPVTLSCSQTLNHNVMYWYQQKSSQAPKLLFHYYDKDFNNEADTPDNFQSRRPNTSFCFLDIRSPGLGDTAMYLCATSPDGRQETQYFGPGTRLLVL.

The chain recombines TRBV29-1 with TRBJ1-2; TRBD1 might be the D (5 bases). The CDR3 has 12 residues. Trimming left V 4 bases short and J 7 bases short, with 13 bases between. Germline V gene data show CDR1 as SQVTM and CDR2 as ANQGSEA. This CDR3 reads CSVVVSGGGYTF. The CDR3 region has the DNA TGCAGCGTTGTAGTCTCCGGGGGTGGCTACACCTTC. The complete variable domain, with remaining parts taken from reference TRBV29-1 and TRBJ1-2, reads SAVISQKPSRDICQRGTSLTIQCQVDSQVTMMFWYRQQPGQSLTLIATANQGSEATYESGFVIDKFPISRPNLTFSTLTVSNMSPEDSSIYLCSVVVSGGGYTFGSGTRLTVV.

The chain is built from TRBV29-1 and TRBJ2-3; TRBD1 is a possible D gene (5 bases). Germline V lookup: CDR1 SQVTM, CDR2 ANQGSEA. The CDR3 is 14 residues long. Trimming took 4 bases from V and 5 from J, leaving 16 bases between them. In nucleotides, the CDR3 is TGCAGCGTTGGCATACAGGTTGTAGGAGATACGCAGTATTTT. It encodes CSVGIQVVGDTQYF.

V gene TRBV7-2 combines with J gene TRBJ1-3, with unresolved D. This CDR3 comprises 16 residues. V was clipped by 1 base and J by 1 base, with 11 bases between them. CDR1 SGHTA and CDR2 FQGNSA come from the germline V gene. CDR3 sequence (DNA): TGTGCCAGCAGCTTAGGCCGGGCAGGATCTGGAAACACCATATATTTT. This codes for CASSLGRAGSGNTIYF.

V usage is TRBV7-9 and J usage is TRBJ1-1; D gene unclear. Germline V gene sequence: CDR1 SEHNR, CDR2 FQNEAQ (reference sequence). V lost 0 bases, J lost 7 bases, and 9 bases lay in between. This CDR3 has 13 residues. CDR3 in DNA: TGTGCCAGCAGCTTAGCGCGTAGGGATGAAGCTTTCTTT. Its translation is CASSLARRDEAFF.

This clone appeared a single time. The V call is TRBV7-9, the J call TRBJ1-5; maybe TRBD1 (5 bases). Trimming stripped 3 bases from V and 2 bases from J, with 20 bases between. The germline V gene has CDR1 SEHNR and CDR2 FQNEAQ (reference sequence). The CDR3 has 18 residues. CDR3 nucleotides: TGTGCCAGCAGCTTCCAACCGGGACCTGATCGGGGCAATCAGCCCCAGCATTTT. This codes for CASSFQPGPDRGNQPQHF.